This TCR beta chain was profiled in a study of OX40 agonist ivuxolimab in advanced cancers. Using immunoSEQ multiplex PCR, the repertoire was profiled, and TCRdb retains in-frame clones only, with some absent. This table has tens of thousands of clones, 83% appearing once. In the case of this clone: The same CDR3 also results from other DNA sequences found in this sample.

Germline V gene sequence: CDR1 SNHLY, CDR2 FYNNEI. The V gene lost 2 bases and the J gene lost 3 bases, with 10 bases spanning the gap. The CDR3 spans 14 residues. The chain is built from TRBV2 and TRBJ1-2, with D perhaps TRBD1 (5 bases). The sequence came from an adult with an advanced solid tumor such as melanoma, head and neck, liver or kidney cancer. Sample: CD4+ or CD8+ T cells sorted from blood, taken in a trial of the OX40 agonist ivuxolimab. CDR3 sequence reads: CASSETGGDYGYTF. As DNA, the CDR3 is TGTGCCAGCAGTGAAACGGGGGGGGACTATGGCTACACCTTC.